This passage covers 3 T cell receptor beta chains from one sample sequenced in a study of control samples from healthy donors and cancer patients. Some clones are missing from TCRdb's copy, which holds only in-frame ones; the method was immunoSEQ multiplex PCR. This table has tens of thousands of clones, approximately 90% appearing once. Sequenced material: PBMCs. Receptors originate from a woman aged 55-69 years with head and neck cancer.

V usage is TRBV5-1 and J usage is TRBJ2-1, with 11 bases aligning to TRBD2. CDR1 is SGHRS and CDR2 is YFSETQ in the germline V gene. V was pared by 0 bases and J by 5 bases, with 4 bases of the junction left unmatched. CDR3 length equals 16 residues. Here the CDR3 reads CASSLVGTSGHNEQFF. CDR3 in DNA: TGCGCCAGCAGCTTGGTCGGGACTAGCGGCCACAATGAGCAGTTCTTC.

V usage is TRBV5-1 and J usage is TRBJ2-1; possibly TRBD1 for D (5 bases). The CDR3 consists of 14 residues. CDR1 and CDR2 from the germline V gene are SGHRS and YFSETQ. Trimming took 0 bases from V and 7 from J, leaving 11 bases between them. CDR3: CASSLVQVGNEQFF. The CDR3 DNA sequence: TGCGCCAGCAGCTTGGTACAGGTGGGGAATGAGCAGTTCTTC.

The chain employs TRBV4-2 and TRBJ1-1; D not resolved. With 1 base removed from V and 11 bases from J, the gap between germline ends came to 14 bases. The germline CDR1 and CDR2 sequences are LGHNA and YNFKEQ. The CDR3 has 13 residues. DNA of the CDR3: TGTGCCAGCAGCCAAGGTTCTCAGGCTTGGGCTTTCTTT. It yields the protein CASSQGSQAWAFF.